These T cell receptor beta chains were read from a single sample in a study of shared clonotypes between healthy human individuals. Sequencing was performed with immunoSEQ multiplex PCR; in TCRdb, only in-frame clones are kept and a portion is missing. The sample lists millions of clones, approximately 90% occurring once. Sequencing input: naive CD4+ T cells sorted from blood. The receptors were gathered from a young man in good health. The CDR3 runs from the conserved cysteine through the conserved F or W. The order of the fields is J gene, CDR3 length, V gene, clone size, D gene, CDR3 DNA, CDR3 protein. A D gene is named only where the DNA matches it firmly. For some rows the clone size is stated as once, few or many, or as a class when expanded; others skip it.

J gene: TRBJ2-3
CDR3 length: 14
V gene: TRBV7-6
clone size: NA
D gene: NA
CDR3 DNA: TGTGCCAGCAGTTCCCAGGAGGGAACAGATACGCAGTATTTT
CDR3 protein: CASSSQEGTDTQYF

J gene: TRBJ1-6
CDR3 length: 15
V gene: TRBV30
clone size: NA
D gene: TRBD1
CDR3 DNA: TGTGCCTGGAGAACCGGGACAGGGGTTTTCTCACCCCTCCACTTT
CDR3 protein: CAWRTGTGVFSPLHF

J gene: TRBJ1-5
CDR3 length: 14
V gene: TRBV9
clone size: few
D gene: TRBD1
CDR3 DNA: TGTGCCAGCAGCGGACAGGGAACCTATCAGCCCCAGCATTTT
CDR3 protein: CASSGQGTYQPQHF

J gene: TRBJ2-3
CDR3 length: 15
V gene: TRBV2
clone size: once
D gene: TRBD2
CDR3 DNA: TGTGCCAGCACACGGGAGGGCCGATTGGCAGATACGCAGTATTTT
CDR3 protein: CASTREGRLADTQYF

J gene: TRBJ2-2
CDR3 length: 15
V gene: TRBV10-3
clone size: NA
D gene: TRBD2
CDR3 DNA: TGTGCCATCAGTGATATGCCGCGGGAGGCCGGGGAGCTGTTTTTT
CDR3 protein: CAISDMPREAGELFF

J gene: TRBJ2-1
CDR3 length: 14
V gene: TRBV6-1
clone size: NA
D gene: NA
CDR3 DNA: TGTGCCAGCAGTGAAGCAACATTTTACAATGAGCAGTTCTTC
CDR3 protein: CASSEATFYNEQFF

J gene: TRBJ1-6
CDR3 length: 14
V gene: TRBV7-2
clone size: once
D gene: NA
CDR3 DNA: TGTGCCAGCAGCCCGGACATGGTTAATTCACCCCTCCACTTT
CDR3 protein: CASSPDMVNSPLHF

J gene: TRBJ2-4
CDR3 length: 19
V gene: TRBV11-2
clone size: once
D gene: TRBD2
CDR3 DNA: TGTGCCAGCAGCCGGATCGGGCTAGCGGGGTCCCAAGCCAAAAACATTCAGTACTTC
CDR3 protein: CASSRIGLAGSQAKNIQYF

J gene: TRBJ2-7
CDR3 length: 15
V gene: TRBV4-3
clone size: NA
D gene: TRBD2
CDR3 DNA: TGCGCCAGCAGCCAAGTGCTAGCGGGATCCTACGAGCAGTACTTC
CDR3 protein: CASSQVLAGSYEQYF

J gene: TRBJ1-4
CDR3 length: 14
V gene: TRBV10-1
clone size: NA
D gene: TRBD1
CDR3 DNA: TGCGCCAGCAGTAGCGACAGGGCCGGCGAAAAACTGTTTTTT
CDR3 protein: CASSSDRAGEKLFF

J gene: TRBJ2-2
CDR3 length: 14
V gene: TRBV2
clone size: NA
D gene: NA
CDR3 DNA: TGTGCCAGCAGTGAATATGAGGGTTTCGGGGAGCTGTTTTTT
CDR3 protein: CASSEYEGFGELFF

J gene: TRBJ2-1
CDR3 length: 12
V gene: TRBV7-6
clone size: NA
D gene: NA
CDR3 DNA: TGTGCCAGCAGCTTAAATGGGGGTGAGCAGTTCTTC
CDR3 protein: CASSLNGGEQFF